The rows below give T cell receptor beta chains drawn from one sample of a study of T-cell memory formation after mild COVID-19. In TCRdb, the 5' RACE reads were re-called with MiXCR into one record per CDR3 protein. The sample shows over 250,000 distinct CDR3 sequences, more than 15% of them seen only once. The sample comprised PBMCs or a T cell subset sorted from them (not recorded which). Receptors were obtained from a man younger than 30 who had mild COVID-19 (a few samples of this study predate the infection). Cell type and time point are not known. Both conserved end residues are part of each CDR3.

v_call	j_call	cdr3_aa
TRBV6-6	TRBJ2-5	CASRPAGGGGETQYF
TRBV5-5	TRBJ2-3	CASSLTDRGTDTQYF
TRBV3-1	TRBJ1-5	CASSQGLHSNQPQHF
TRBV5-4	TRBJ1-3	CASSSRQGGGNTIYF
TRBV5-1	TRBJ2-1	CASSPSGVSGEQFF
TRBV20-1	TRBJ2-1	CSARGLAYSYNEQFF
TRBV11-2	TRBJ1-6	CASSLDEWDRVNSPLHF
TRBV10-3	TRBJ1-5	CAISTGSQGNQPQHF
TRBV5-1	TRBJ2-1	CASSDLTSGGAHEQFF
TRBV24-1	TRBJ2-1	CATSPGDNEQFF
TRBV24-1	TRBJ2-3	CATSDQTRERDTQYF
TRBV18	TRBJ2-3	CASSPATGGFDTQYF
TRBV4-1	TRBJ2-2	CASSLRSATGELFF
TRBV2	TRBJ2-3	CASRVGGTQYF
TRBV24-1	TRBJ1-2	CATSERQNYGYTF
TRBV3-1	TRBJ2-7	CASSQRPTSSYEQYF
TRBV2	TRBJ1-3	CASPPSAGSGNTIYF
TRBV5-6	TRBJ2-3	CASSLYETSDTQYF
TRBV10-2	TRBJ2-3	CASSVRADTQYF
TRBV12-3/TRBV12-4	TRBJ1-2	CASSLAPVAITDHGYTF